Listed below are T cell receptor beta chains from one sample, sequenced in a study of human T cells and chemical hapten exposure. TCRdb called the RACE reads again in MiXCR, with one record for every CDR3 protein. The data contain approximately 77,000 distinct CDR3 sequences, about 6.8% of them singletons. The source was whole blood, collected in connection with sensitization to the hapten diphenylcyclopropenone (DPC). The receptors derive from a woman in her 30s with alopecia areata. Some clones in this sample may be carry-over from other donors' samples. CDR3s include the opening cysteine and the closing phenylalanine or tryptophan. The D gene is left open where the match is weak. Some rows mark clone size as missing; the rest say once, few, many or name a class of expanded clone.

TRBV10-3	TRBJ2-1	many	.	TGTGCCATCAGAAAGGACAGTGAGCAGTTCTTC	CAIRKDSEQFF
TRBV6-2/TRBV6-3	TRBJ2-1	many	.	TGTGCCAGCCAAAGGCCACCCCCCTACAATGAGCAGTTCTTC	CASQRPPPYNEQFF
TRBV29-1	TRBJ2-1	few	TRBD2	TGCAGCGTTGAAAATGGACTAGCGGGGTATCCGTTCTTC	CSVENGLAGYPFF
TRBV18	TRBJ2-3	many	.	TGTGCCAGCTCACCAGTGGGGGGCCCCACAGATACGCAGTATTTT	CASSPVGGPTDTQYF
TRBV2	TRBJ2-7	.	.	TGTGCCAGCAGGCGGACCGCCTCCTACGAGCAGTACTTC	CASRRTASYEQYF
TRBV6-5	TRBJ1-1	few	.	TGTGCCAGCAGTTACTCGCCAGGGAACACTGAAGCTTTCTTT	CASSYSPGNTEAFF
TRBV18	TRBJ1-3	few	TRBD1	TGTGCCAGCTCACCGGTGGGACAGGGGGGAAACACCATATATTTT	CASSPVGQGGNTIYF
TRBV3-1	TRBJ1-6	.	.	TGTGCCAGCAGCCAAGAGTCCCTTTATTCACCCCTCCACTTT	CASSQESLYSPLHF
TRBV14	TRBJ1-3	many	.	TGTGCCAGCAGCCAAGAGGGGGAGCCCTCTGGAAACACCATATATTTT	CASSQEGEPSGNTIYF
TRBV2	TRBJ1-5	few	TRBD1	TGTGCCAGCAGGGGGACAGGGGGGGGTCAGCCCCAGCATTTT	CASRGTGGGQPQHF
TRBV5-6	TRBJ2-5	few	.	TGTGCCAGCAGCTCCTTTTCAGGGGCAGCAAAGACCCAGTACTTC	CASSSFSGAAKTQYF
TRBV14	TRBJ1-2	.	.	TGTGCCAGCAGCCAAGATCAGAACTATGGCTACACCTTC	CASSQDQNYGYTF
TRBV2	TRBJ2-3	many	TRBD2	TGTGCCAGCAGTGAAGGGCTTAGCGGGGGTTACACAGATACGCAGTATTTT	CASSEGLSGGYTDTQYF
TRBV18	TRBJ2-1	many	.	TGTGCCAGCTCACCACGCCCCCTCAATGAGCAGTTCTTC	CASSPRPLNEQFF